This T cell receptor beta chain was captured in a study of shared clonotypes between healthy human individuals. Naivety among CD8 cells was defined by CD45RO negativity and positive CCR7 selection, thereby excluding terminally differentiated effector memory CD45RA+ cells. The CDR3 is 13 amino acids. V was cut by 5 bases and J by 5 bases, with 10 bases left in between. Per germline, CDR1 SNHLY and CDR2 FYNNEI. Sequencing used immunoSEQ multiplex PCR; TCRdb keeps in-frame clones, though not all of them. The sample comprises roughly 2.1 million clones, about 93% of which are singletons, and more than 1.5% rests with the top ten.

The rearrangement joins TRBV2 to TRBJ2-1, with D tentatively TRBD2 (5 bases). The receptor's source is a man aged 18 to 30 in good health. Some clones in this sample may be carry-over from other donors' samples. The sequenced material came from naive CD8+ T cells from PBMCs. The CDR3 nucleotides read TGTGCCAGCAGTAAGACTAATAACAATGAGCAGTTCTTC. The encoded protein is CASSKTNNNEQFF.